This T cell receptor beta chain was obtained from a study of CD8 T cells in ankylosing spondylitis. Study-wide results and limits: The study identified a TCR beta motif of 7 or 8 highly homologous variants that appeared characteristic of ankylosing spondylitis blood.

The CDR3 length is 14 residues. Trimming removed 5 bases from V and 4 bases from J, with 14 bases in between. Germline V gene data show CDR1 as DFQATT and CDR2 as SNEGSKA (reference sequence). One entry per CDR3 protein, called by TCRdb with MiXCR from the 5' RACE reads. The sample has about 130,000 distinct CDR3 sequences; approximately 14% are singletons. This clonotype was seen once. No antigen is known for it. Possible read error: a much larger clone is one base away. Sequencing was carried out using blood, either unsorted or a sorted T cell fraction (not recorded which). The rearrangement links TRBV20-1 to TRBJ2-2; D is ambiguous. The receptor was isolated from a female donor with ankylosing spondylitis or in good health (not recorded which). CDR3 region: CSAALNPGTGELFF. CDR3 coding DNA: TGCAGTGCTGCACTGAACCCGGGCACCGGGGAGCTGTTTTTT.